Here is one T cell receptor beta chain with its context. What it binds is not known. Between the trimmed V and J ends, which lost 6 bases and 3 bases, there was a span of 11 bases. Germline CDR1 and CDR2: MNHEY and SMNVEV (reference sequence). The CDR3 covers 13 residues. The entry originates in a study of PD-1 blockade in classical Hodgkin lymphoma. Clones were sequenced by immunoSEQ multiplex PCR, and TCRdb holds only the in-frame ones, with some missing. The sample includes 50,000 to 65,000 clones, roughly 89% of them seen just once. Time point in this sample: cycle 4 day 1 (C4D1), after less than seven weeks of nivolumab. Every single patient, without exception, relapsed after autologous stem cell transplantation, and brentuximab vedotin exposure varied. Findings and limits, study-wide: For complete responders, baseline diversity was comparable to that of newly diagnosed patients.

The specimen was peripheral blood mononuclear cells (PBMCs), collected before the fourth cycle of nivolumab. The chain has TRBV27 and TRBJ1-2; possibly TRBD1 for D (5 bases). This sequence was found in a human donor with classical Hodgkin lymphoma. This CDR3 is CASSVRGDYGYTF. For the CDR3, the DNA is TGTGCCAGCAGCGTTAGGGGTGACTATGGCTACACCTTC.